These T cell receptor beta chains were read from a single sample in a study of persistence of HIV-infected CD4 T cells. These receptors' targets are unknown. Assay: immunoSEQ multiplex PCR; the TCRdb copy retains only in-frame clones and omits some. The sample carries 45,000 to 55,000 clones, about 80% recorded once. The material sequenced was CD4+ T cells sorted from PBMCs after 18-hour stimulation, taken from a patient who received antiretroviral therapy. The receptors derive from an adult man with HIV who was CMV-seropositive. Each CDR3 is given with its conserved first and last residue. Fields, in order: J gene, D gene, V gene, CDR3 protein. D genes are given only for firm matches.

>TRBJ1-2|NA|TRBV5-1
CASSLEAPYYGYTF
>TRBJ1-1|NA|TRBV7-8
CASIKDRTTEAFF
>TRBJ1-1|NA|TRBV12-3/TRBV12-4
CASSLVGTEAFF
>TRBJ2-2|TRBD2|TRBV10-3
CAISVAGGNTGELFF
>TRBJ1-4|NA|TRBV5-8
CASSLGVTDSNEKLFF
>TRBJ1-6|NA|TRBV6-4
CASSPRPNSPLHF
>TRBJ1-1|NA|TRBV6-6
CASKRGGGVNTEAFF
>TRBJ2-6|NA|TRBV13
CASSLSQFFSGANVLTF
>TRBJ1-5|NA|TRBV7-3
CASSLGKDQPQHF
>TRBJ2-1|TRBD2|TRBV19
CASSIRTSGGARYNEQFF
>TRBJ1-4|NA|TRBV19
CASSMNRALFF
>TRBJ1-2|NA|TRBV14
CASSQATGYTF
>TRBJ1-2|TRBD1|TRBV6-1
CASSGSNRGNNYGYTF
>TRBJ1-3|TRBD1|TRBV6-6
CATRTGQTGNTIYF
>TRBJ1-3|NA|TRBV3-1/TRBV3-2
CASSQGFGNTIYF
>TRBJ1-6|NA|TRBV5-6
CASSLVEIGSPLHF
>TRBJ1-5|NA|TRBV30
CAWSVGDSNQPQHF
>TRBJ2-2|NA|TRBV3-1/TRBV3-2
CASSQGTITGELFF
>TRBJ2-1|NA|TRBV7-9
CASSLGNNEQFF
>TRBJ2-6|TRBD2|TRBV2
CASKPGGSGANVLTF
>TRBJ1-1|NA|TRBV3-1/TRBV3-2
CASSPQGARGTEAFF
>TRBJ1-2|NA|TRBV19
CASAETRGGGYTF
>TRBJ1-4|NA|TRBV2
CASSVEGASGEKLFF
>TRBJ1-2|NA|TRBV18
CASSNYGYTF
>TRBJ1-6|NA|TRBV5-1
CASSRAPADFYNSPLHF
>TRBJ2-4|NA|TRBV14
CASSQGPIQYF
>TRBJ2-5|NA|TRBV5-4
CASSAEETQYF
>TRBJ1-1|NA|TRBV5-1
CASNLDRLSLNTEAFF
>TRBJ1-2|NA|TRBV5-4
CASGVGGRYGYTF
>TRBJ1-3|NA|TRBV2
CALSGEEAGNTIYF
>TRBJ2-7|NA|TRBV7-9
CASSLVGEQYF
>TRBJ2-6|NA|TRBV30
CAWQKRGSGANVLTF
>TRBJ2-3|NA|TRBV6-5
CASSYRPPRTDTQYF
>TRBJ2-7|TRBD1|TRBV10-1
CASARDRAYEQYF
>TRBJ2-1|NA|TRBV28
CASSLELANNEQFF
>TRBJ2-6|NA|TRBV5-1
CASHLGSGANVLTF